Listed below are T cell receptor beta chains from one sample, sequenced in a study of blood T cell repertoires in COVID-19. Some clones are missing from TCRdb's copy, which holds only in-frame ones; the method was immunoSEQ multiplex PCR. This table holds about 130,000 clones, more than 75% found once. Sequencing input: peripheral blood. These receptors came from a man in his 60s with COVID-19, enrolled during active disease. The CDR3 runs from the conserved cysteine through the conserved F or W. The order of the fields is CDR3 length, V gene, J gene, CDR3 protein.

14	TRBV18	TRBJ2-7	CASSRDRVNGEQYF
13	TRBV7-9	TRBJ2-5	CASSPREPETQYF
14	TRBV3-1/TRBV3-2	TRBJ1-6	CASSQGTGDSPLHF
13	TRBV12-3/TRBV12-4	TRBJ2-4	CASSFRDRNIQYF
15	TRBV5-1	TRBJ2-1	CASSFVAGVENEQFF
13	TRBV28	TRBJ2-5	CASVTSGQETQYF
16	TRBV30	TRBJ2-5	CAWSNPRQGVIETQYF
15	TRBV6-5	TRBJ1-2	CASSLGEFQDFGYTF
18	TRBV4-2	TRBJ2-1	CASSQESLRERRYNEQFF
15	TRBV12-5	TRBJ1-2	CASGLAPQGADGYTF
16	TRBV13	TRBJ2-2	CASSPRLAGEFGELFF
14	TRBV9	TRBJ2-3	CASSVAWARDTQYF
15	TRBV4-1	TRBJ2-3	CASSQDMEGPDTQYF
18	TRBV30	TRBJ1-1	CAWSAPPHHREKNTEAFF
14	TRBV10-3	TRBJ2-7	CAISRRDRTYEQYF
15	TRBV28	TRBJ2-1	CASSRAGGPLGEQFF
13	TRBV18	TRBJ2-1	CASSPLALDEQFF
14	TRBV6-1	TRBJ1-1	CASSDGPENTEAFF
13	TRBV6-5	TRBJ2-7	CASSYGLSYEQYF
15	TRBV12-1	TRBJ1-6	CASSPKEEDNSPLHF
12	TRBV6-5	TRBJ1-1	CASKVETAEAFF
15	TRBV6-1	TRBJ1-2	CASSEAGTALNGYTF
15	TRBV2	TRBJ2-7	CASSPNPTLAGEQYF
15	TRBV11-3	TRBJ2-4	CASSLGLAVGSIQYF
17	TRBV7-9	TRBJ2-1	CASSLVLQGLDPNEQFF
12	TRBV30	TRBJ1-1	CAWSEGGTEAFF
13	TRBV29-1	TRBJ2-5	CSVLTGKRRTQYF
14	TRBV12-5	TRBJ2-7	CASGLGTGLYEQYF
13	TRBV12-3/TRBV12-4	TRBJ2-5	CASNRGDVETQYF
15	TRBV7-3	TRBJ2-1	CASSLQAREGFEQFF
16	TRBV5-1	TRBJ2-1	CASTPGSGIPGDEQFF
15	TRBV18	TRBJ2-7	CASSYTSGSSYEQYF
14	TRBV27	TRBJ2-1	CASSLGPPYNEQFF
16	TRBV27	TRBJ1-6	CASSLLDRLNNSPLHF
13	TRBV11-2	TRBJ1-2	CASSPGHDYGYTF
15	TRBV28	TRBJ1-4	CASSSRDGLNEKLFF
15	TRBV6-5	TRBJ1-3	CASSYSQISGNTIYF